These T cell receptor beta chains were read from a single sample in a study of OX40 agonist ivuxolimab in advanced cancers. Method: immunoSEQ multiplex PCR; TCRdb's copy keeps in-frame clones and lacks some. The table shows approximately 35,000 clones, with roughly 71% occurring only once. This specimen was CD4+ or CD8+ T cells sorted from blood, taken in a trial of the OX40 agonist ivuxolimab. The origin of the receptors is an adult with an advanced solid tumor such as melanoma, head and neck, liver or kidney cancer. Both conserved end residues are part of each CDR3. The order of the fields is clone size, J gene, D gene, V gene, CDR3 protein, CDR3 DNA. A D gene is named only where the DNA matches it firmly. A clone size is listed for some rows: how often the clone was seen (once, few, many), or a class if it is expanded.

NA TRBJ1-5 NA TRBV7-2 CASSTNGPGRNQPQHF TGTGCCAGCAGCACCAATGGTCCAGGGAGGAATCAGCCCCAGCATTTT
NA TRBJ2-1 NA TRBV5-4 CASSWGSDEQFF TGTGCCAGCAGCTGGGGTAGCGATGAGCAGTTCTTC
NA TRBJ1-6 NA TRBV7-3 CASSLTGNNSPLHF TGTGCCAGCAGCTTAACCGGGAATAATTCACCCCTCCACTTT
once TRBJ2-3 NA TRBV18 CASSEDTDTQYF TGTGCCAGCTCAGAGGACACAGATACGCAGTATTTT
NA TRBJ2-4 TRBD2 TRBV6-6 CASTTSGGQNIQYF TGTGCCAGCACGACTAGCGGGGGGCAGAACATTCAGTACTTC
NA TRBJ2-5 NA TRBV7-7 CASSLGVRETQYF TGTGCCAGCAGCTTGGGGGTTCGAGAGACCCAGTACTTC
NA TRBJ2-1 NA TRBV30 CARSGDSQFSSYNEQFF TGTGCCCGCTCTGGAGACAGTCAATTTAGCTCCTACAATGAGCAGTTCTTC
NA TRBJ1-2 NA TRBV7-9 CASSLAGTSLGYTF TGTGCCAGCAGCTTAGCCGGGACATCGCTTGGCTACACCTTC
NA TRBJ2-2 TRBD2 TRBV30 CAWSGLAAPGELFF TGTGCCTGGTCGGGACTAGCGGCACCCGGGGAGCTGTTTTTT
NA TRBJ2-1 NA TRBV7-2 CASSPSVAVYNEQFF TGTGCCAGCAGCCCTAGCGTGGCCGTCTACAATGAGCAGTTCTTC
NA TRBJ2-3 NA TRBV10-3 CAISEKGSTVEQYF TGTGCCATCAGTGAGAAAGGATCCACGGTGGAGCAGTATTTT
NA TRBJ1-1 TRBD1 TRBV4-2 CASSRDSENTEAFF TGTGCCAGCAGTCGGGACAGCGAGAACACTGAAGCTTTCTTT
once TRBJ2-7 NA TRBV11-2 CASSLDVGSPRQYF TGTGCCAGCAGCTTAGATGTAGGCTCCCCACGGCAGTACTTC
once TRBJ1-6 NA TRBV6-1 CASSAQINSPLHF TGTGCCAGCAGTGCGCAGATTAATTCACCCCTCCACTTT
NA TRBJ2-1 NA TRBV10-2 CATIPRYNEQFF TGCGCCACCATCCCACGTTACAATGAGCAGTTCTTC
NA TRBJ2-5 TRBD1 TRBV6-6 CASRETGMGETQYF TGTGCCAGCAGGGAGACAGGGATGGGAGAGACCCAGTACTTC
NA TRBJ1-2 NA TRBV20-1 CSVRGVGYTF TGCAGTGTTCGGGGTGTAGGCTACACCTTC
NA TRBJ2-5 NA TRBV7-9 CASSHYQTEKETQYF TGTGCCAGCAGCCACTACCAGACAGAAAAAGAGACCCAGTACTTC
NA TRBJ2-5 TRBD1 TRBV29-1 CSVLTGRETQYF TGCAGCGTCTTGACAGGGCGAGAGACCCAGTACTTC
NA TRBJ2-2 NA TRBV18 CASSPIFPNTGELFF TGTGCCAGCTCACCTATTTTTCCGAACACCGGGGAGCTGTTTTTT
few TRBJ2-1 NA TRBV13 CASSLGADNEQFF TGTGCCAGCAGCTTAGGCGCGGACAATGAGCAGTTCTTC
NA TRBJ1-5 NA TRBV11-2 CASSLAPSGQPQHF TGTGCCAGCAGCTTAGCCCCCTCCGGTCAGCCCCAGCATTTT
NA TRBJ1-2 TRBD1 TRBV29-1 CSVGTGESGYTF TGCAGCGTTGGGACAGGGGAATCTGGCTACACCTTC
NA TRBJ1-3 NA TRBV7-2 CASKPGYSGNTIYF TGTGCCAGCAAGCCAGGCTACTCTGGAAACACCATATATTTT
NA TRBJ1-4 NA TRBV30 CACDSGVRFEKLFF TGTGCCTGTGATTCAGGGGTTAGGTTTGAAAAACTGTTTTTT
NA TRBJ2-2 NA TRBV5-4 CASSPAGGSGALTGELFF TGTGCCAGCAGCCCCGCTGGAGGGTCTGGTGCTCTAACCGGGGAGCTGTTTTTT
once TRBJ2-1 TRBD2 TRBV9 CASSAGRSGGLYEQFF TGTGCCAGCAGCGCCGGCCGGAGCGGGGGGCTCTATGAGCAGTTCTTC
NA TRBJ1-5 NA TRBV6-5 CASSYSGNSQPQHF TGTGCCAGCAGTTACTCGGGAAACTCTCAGCCCCAGCATTTT
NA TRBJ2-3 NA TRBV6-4 CASSDRGDFTDTQYF TGTGCCAGCAGTGACAGGGGGGACTTCACAGATACGCAGTATTTT
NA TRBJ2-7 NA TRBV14 CASSQGQKQYF TGTGCCAGCAGCCAAGGGCAGAAGCAGTACTTC
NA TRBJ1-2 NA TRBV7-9 CASSQDRRDGYGYTF TGTGCCAGCAGCCAAGATCGTCGGGACGGCTATGGCTACACCTTC
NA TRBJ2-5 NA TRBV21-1 CASSKDRDEDQYF TGTGCCAGCAGCAAAGACAGGGACGAAGACCAGTACTTC
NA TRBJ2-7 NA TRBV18 CASSPTNYEQYF TGTGCCAGCTCACCGACTAACTACGAGCAGTACTTC
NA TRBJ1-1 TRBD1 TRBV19 CASLQGSMNTEAFF TGTGCCAGTCTACAGGGGTCCATGAACACTGAAGCTTTCTTT
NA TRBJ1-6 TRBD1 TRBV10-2 CATDTGGWNSPLHF TGCGCCACCGACACAGGGGGCTGGAATTCACCCCTCCACTTT
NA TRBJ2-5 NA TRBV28 CASSQATKETQYF TGTGCCAGCAGCCAAGCTACAAAAGAGACCCAGTACTTC
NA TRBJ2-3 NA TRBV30 CAWTRYQTDTQYF TGTGCCTGGACAAGGTACCAAACAGATACGCAGTATTTT
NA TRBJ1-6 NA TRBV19 CASSTTGQNGNSPLHF TGTGCCAGTAGTACCACGGGTCAGAATGGAAATTCACCCCTCCACTTT
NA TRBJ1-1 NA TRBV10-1 CASSEEVNTEAFF TGCGCCAGCAGTGAAGAAGTTAACACTGAAGCTTTCTTT
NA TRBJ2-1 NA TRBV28 CASSWAFEQFF TGTGCCAGCAGCTGGGCATTTGAGCAGTTCTTC
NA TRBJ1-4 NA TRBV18 CASSPRRVNRANEKLFF TGTGCCAGCTCACCGCGTAGGGTGAACAGGGCTAATGAAAAACTGTTTTTT
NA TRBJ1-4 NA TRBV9 CASLPCGRRDEKLFF TGTGCATCTCTCCCCTGCGGGCGGCGAGATGAAAAACTGTTTTTT
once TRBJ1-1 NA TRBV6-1 CASSRDLSGTEAFF TGTGCCAGCAGTCGGGACCTCTCTGGGACTGAAGCTTTCTTT
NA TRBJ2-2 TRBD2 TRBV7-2 CASSPRAGGRTGELFF TGTGCCAGCAGCCCCCGGGCGGGGGGGCGGACCGGGGAGCTGTTTTTT
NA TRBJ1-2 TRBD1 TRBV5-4 CASSPGTGYGYTF TGTGCCAGCAGTCCCGGGACAGGCTATGGCTACACCTTC
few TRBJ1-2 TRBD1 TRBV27 CASLDRNMGGYTF TGTGCCAGCTTGGACAGGAATATGGGCGGCTACACCTTC
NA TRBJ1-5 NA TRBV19 CASTGAYQPQHF TGTGCCAGTACAGGAGCTTATCAGCCCCAGCATTTT
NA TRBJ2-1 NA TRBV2 CASSEEERGNEQFF TGTGCCAGCAGTGAAGAAGAAAGGGGCAATGAGCAGTTCTTC
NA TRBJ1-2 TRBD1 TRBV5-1 CASSLGGGGVYGYTF TGCGCCAGCAGCTTGGGGGGAGGGGGCGTCTATGGCTACACCTTC
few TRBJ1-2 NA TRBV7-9 CASSLGPQNGYTF TGTGCCAGCAGCTTAGGGCCCCAAAATGGCTACACCTTC
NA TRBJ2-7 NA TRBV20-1 CSARDWGEVYF TGCAGTGCTAGAGATTGGGGGGAGGTGTACTTC
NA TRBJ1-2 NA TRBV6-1 CASSEEVTAYGYTF TGTGCCAGCAGTGAAGAGGTTACGGCCTATGGCTACACCTTC
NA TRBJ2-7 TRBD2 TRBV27 CASSLTRAGSSYEQYF TGTGCCAGCAGTTTAACTCGAGCGGGGAGCTCCTACGAGCAGTACTTC
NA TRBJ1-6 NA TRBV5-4 CASSTGRLSSYNSPLHF TGTGCCAGCAGCACTGGCCGTTTGAGCTCCTATAATTCACCCCTCCACTTT
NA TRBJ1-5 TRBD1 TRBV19 CASSIAGTGQYQPQHF TGTGCCAGTAGTATAGCCGGGACAGGGCAGTATCAGCCCCAGCATTTT
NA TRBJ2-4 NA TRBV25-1 CASSDSGAKNIQYF TGTGCCAGCAGTGATTCCGGAGCCAAAAACATTCAGTACTTC
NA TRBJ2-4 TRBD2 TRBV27 CASSFKSGGALAKNIQYF TGTGCCAGCAGTTTTAAGAGCGGGGGGGCCCTAGCCAAAAACATTCAGTACTTC
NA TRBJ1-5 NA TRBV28 CASSLRGLSNQPQHF TGTGCCAGCAGTTTAAGGGGGTTAAGCAATCAGCCCCAGCATTTT
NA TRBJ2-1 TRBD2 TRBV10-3 CAICWTLRGAWNNEQFF TGTGCCATCTGTTGGACTCTGCGGGGGGCCTGGAACAATGAGCAGTTCTTC
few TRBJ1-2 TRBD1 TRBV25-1 CASSEGPNRGQYGYTF TGTGCCAGCAGTGAAGGCCCGAACAGGGGTCAGTATGGCTACACCTTC